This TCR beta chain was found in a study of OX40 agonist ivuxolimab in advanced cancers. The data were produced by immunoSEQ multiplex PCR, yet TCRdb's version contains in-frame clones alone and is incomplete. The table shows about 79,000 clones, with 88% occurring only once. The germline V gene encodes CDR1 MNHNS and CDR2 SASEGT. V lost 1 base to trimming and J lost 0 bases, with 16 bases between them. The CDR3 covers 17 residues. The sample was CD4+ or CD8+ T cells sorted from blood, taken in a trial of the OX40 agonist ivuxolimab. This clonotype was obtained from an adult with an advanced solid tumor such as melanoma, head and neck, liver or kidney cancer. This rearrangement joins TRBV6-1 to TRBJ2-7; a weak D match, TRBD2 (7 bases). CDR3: CASSEVGGAFSSYEQYF. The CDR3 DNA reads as TGTGCCAGCAGTGAAGTAGGGGGGGCGTTCAGCTCCTACGAGCAGTACTTC.